This paragraph reports one TCR beta chain. The antigen is unknown. Assay used: immunoSEQ multiplex PCR; TCRdb lists only in-frame clones, some missing. The table has about 35,000 clones, about four fifths seen once. The data were obtained in a study of T cells in localized non-small cell lung cancer. Overall study results and limits: Longer overall survival associated with higher blood T cell density; shorter survival with higher adjacent-lung clonality.

V dropped 2 bases and J dropped 2 bases, with 10 bases sitting between them. The CDR3 spans 14 residues. CDR1 SEHNR and CDR2 FQNEAQ come from the germline V gene (reference sequence). Source: peripheral blood, taken before any cancer treatment. This clonotype was sampled from a male donor at least 60 years old with stage III squamous cell lung carcinoma. The chain has TRBV7-9 and TRBJ2-7; D possibly corresponds to TRBD1 (7 bases). CDR3 bases: TGTGCCAGCAGCTTACAGGGGGAGGCCTACGAGCAGTACTTC. Translating gives CASSLQGEAYEQYF.